This T cell receptor beta chain originates from a study of Ad26.COV2.S vaccination and SARS-CoV-2 variants. Assay used: immunoSEQ multiplex PCR; TCRdb lists only in-frame clones, some missing. The sample holds about 440,000 clones, around 88% seen once. Regarding treatment: some 20 received Ad26.COV2.S at low or high dose, single or two shots; about 5 received placebo; per-sample allocation not given. Day 63 after the first injection of vaccine or placebo was the sampling time. This clone showed up just once. Germline CDR1 reads KGHSH; CDR2 reads LQKENI. V shed 9 bases and J shed 1 base, with 15 bases lying between them. The CDR3 is 14 residues long.

This TCR derives from a person aged 18-65 years who received the Ad26.COV2.S COVID-19 vaccine or a placebo. The chain links TRBV18 to TRBJ1-1; tentatively, D is TRBD1 (6 bases). Sequencing was performed on peripheral blood, taken in a trial of Ad26.COV2.S vaccine versus placebo. The CDR3 is CASKPGHPNTEAFF. CDR3 bases: TGTGCCAGTAAACCGGGACACCCGAACACTGAAGCTTTCTTT.